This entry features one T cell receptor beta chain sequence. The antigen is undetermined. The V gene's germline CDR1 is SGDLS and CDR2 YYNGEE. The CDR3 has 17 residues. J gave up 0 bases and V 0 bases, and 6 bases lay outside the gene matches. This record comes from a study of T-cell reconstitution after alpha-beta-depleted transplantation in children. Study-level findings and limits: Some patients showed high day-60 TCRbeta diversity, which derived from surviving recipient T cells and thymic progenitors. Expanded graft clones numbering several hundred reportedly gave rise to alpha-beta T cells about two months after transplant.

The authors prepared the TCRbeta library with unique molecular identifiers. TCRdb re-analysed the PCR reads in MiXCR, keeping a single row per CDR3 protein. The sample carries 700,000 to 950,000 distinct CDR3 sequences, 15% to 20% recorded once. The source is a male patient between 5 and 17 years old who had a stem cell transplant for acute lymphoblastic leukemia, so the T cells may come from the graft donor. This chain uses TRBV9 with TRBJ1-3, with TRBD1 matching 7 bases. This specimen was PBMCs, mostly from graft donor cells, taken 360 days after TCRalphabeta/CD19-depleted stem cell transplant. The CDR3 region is CASSVVQGTDSGNTIYF. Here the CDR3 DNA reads TGTGCCAGCAGCGTAGTGCAGGGGACAGACTCTGGAAACACCATATATTTT.